This is a list of T cell receptor beta chains from one sample in a study of blood T cells in healthy people across ages. In TCRdb, the 5' RACE reads were re-called with MiXCR into one record per CDR3 protein. Among about 1.4 million distinct CDR3 sequences, approximately 59% were seen once, and the ten largest hold 6.7%. Input material: blood. These TCRs come from a man aged 18 to 30 in good health. CDR3s include the opening cysteine and the closing phenylalanine or tryptophan. D genes are given only for firm matches. Size is stated for part of the rows, as once, few or many counts, or as a class when the clone is expanded.

v_call	clone_size	j_call	d_call	cdr3_nt	cdr3_aa
TRBV27	-	TRBJ2-1	TRBD2	TGTGCCAGCAGTTTATCGGCGGGGGGGCTTTACAATGAGCAGTTCTTC	CASSLSAGGLYNEQFF
TRBV5-6	-	TRBJ1-6	-	TGTGCCAGCAGCCCGGCGGGGGGGAGGAACCTACCCCTCCACTTT	CASSPAGGRNLPLHF
TRBV4-2	-	TRBJ2-7	-	TGTGCCAGCAGCCAAGAATATAGGGGTTCCGAGCAGTACTTC	CASSQEYRGSEQYF
TRBV9	-	TRBJ2-3	-	TGTGCCGGCAGCTCCCTGGCCACAGATACGCAGTATTTT	CAGSSLATDTQYF
TRBV6-2/TRBV6-3	-	TRBJ2-7	-	TGTGCCAGCGTCCCTACAGGGAACTACGAGCAGTACTTC	CASVPTGNYEQYF
TRBV7-2	few	TRBJ2-5	-	TGTGCCAGCAGCTTACCGGGGACTTATCTCCTCGAAGAGACCCAGTACTTC	CASSLPGTYLLEETQYF
TRBV20-1	-	TRBJ2-7	-	TGCAGTGCTAGAGATCTGGGGGTTGGGGGGCGATTCTCCTACGAGCAGTACTTC	CSARDLGVGGRFSYEQYF
TRBV5-1	-	TRBJ2-7	-	TGCGCCGGCAGCCCCGAAAGACTAGGGGTTTTGGACTACGAGCAGTACTTC	CAGSPERLGVLDYEQYF
TRBV20-1	-	TRBJ1-5	-	TGCAGTGCTAGATCCGGCGGGCAGGGTCATCAGCCCCAGCATTTT	CSARSGGQGHQPQHF
TRBV10-3	-	TRBJ2-3	TRBD2	TGTGCCATCAGATCGGGACTAGCGGAATACACAGATACGCAGTATTTT	CAIRSGLAEYTDTQYF
TRBV10-3	few	TRBJ2-1	TRBD1	TGTGCCATCACCCCGGAGGACAGGGTTGGTAATGAGCAGTTCTTC	CAITPEDRVGNEQFF
TRBV11-2	-	TRBJ2-1	-	TGTGCCAGCAGTTCGTGGGGATCTAATGAGCAGTTCTTC	CASSSWGSNEQFF
TRBV7-2	-	TRBJ2-1	TRBD2	TGTGCCAGCAGCTTAGAACCTAGCGGAGGGGCTGAGCAGTTCTTC	CASSLEPSGGAEQFF
TRBV27	-	TRBJ2-3	TRBD1	TGTGCCAGCAGTTTTGCCGACAGGGGGCTTTACACAGATACGCAGTATTTT	CASSFADRGLYTDTQYF
TRBV6-1	-	TRBJ1-2	-	TGTGCCAGCAGTGAAAATCGGGGGCCCAACTATGGCTACACCTTC	CASSENRGPNYGYTF
TRBV7-6	-	TRBJ2-1	-	TGTGTCAGCAGCGGGTTAAGGACTGGCTGGGAGCAGTTCTTC	CVSSGLRTGWEQFF
TRBV27	-	TRBJ2-5	-	TGTGCCAGCAGTTTCATTGAACAGTGGGAGACCCAGTACTTC	CASSFIEQWETQYF
TRBV5-1	-	TRBJ1-1	-	TGCGCCAGCAGCTTGGTTGCGGGGGACACTGAAGCTTTCTTT	CASSLVAGDTEAFF
TRBV4-1	-	TRBJ1-4	TRBD1	TGCGCCAGCAGCCGCGGGGACAGGGGTGTAATACGGGAAAAACTGTTTTTT	CASSRGDRGVIREKLFF
TRBV5-1	-	TRBJ2-7	-	TGCGCCAGCAGCCCAATAAAAACGTACAACCGGGGCAGATCCTACGAGCAGTACTTC	CASSPIKTYNRGRSYEQYF
TRBV29-1	-	TRBJ2-7	TRBD1	TGCAGCGTTGTGGGACAGGGGCAAGACGAGCAGTACTTC	CSVVGQGQDEQYF
TRBV29-1	few	TRBJ2-1	-	TGCAGCGTTTCGTTTTCCAGGGTCAATGAGCAGTTCTTC	CSVSFSRVNEQFF
TRBV27	-	TRBJ2-1	-	TGTGCCAGCAGTCGGGACGGCGGCTCCTACAATGAGCAGTTCTTC	CASSRDGGSYNEQFF
TRBV20-1	few	TRBJ2-7	-	TGCAGTGCCCTCGACAGGTTCCTCTACGAGCAGTACTTC	CSALDRFLYEQYF
TRBV6-1	-	TRBJ2-1	TRBD1	TGTGCCAGCAGTGATAGACAGGGAATGGCTGAGCAGTTCTTC	CASSDRQGMAEQFF
TRBV3-1	-	TRBJ2-1	TRBD1	TGTGCCAGCAGTTTGGGGACAGGGGTTCGAAATGAGCAGTTCTTC	CASSLGTGVRNEQFF
TRBV6-1	once	TRBJ1-6	-	TGTGCCACCCTCCCTGGAGCAACCTATAATTCACCCCTCCACTTT	CATLPGATYNSPLHF
TRBV4-1	few	TRBJ2-7	-	TGCGCCAGCAGCACTTCAGGGGACTACGAGCAGTACTTC	CASSTSGDYEQYF
TRBV12-3/TRBV12-4	-	TRBJ2-2	-	TGTGCCAGCAGTCCCGGACAGTTAGCGGAGCTGTTTTTT	CASSPGQLAELFF
TRBV4-1	once	TRBJ1-5	TRBD1	TGCGCCAGCAGCCCAGAGACAGGGGGCAGCAATCAGCCCCAGCATTTT	CASSPETGGSNQPQHF
TRBV11-2	few	TRBJ1-2	-	TGTGCCAGCAGCTTAGATCTTCGGCTTTCTGATGGCTACACCTTC	CASSLDLRLSDGYTF
TRBV20-1	few	TRBJ2-7	TRBD2	TGCAGTGCTAGAGTGACTAGCGGGAGGGGGTACGAGCAGTACTTC	CSARVTSGRGYEQYF
TRBV7-2	-	TRBJ2-3	-	TGTGCCAGCAGCTCCCCGGGAATAGATACGCAGTATTTT	CASSSPGIDTQYF
TRBV4-2	few	TRBJ2-3	-	TGTGCCAGCAGCCACCGTGGAGGGGATACGCAGTATTTT	CASSHRGGDTQYF
TRBV5-1	few	TRBJ2-1	TRBD2	TGCGCCAGCAGCTTGATTAGCGGGAGGGCCTGGTCCTACAATGAGCAGTTCTTC	CASSLISGRAWSYNEQFF
TRBV3-1	-	TRBJ2-1	-	TGTGCCAGCAGCCAAGGCAGTTCCACCTACAATGAGCAGTTCTTC	CASSQGSSTYNEQFF
TRBV7-2	-	TRBJ2-3	TRBD1	TGTGCCAGCAGCGCCGGGACAGGGATGGCAGATACGCAGTATTTT	CASSAGTGMADTQYF
TRBV7-2	-	TRBJ1-1	-	TGTGCCAGCAGTGGAACAGAAATCACTGAAGCTTTCTTT	CASSGTEITEAFF
TRBV7-2	few	TRBJ2-1	-	TGTGCCAGCAGCTTGGACCTCTCCCCCTACAATGAGCAGTTCTTC	CASSLDLSPYNEQFF
TRBV10-1	-	TRBJ1-2	TRBD1	TGCGCCAGCAGTGATTTAAAGACAGGGATGCCTGGCTACACCTTC	CASSDLKTGMPGYTF
TRBV29-1	-	TRBJ2-3	-	TGCAGCGTTGATATCGGGGAGGGCACAGATACGCAGTATTTT	CSVDIGEGTDTQYF
TRBV12-5	-	TRBJ2-7	-	TGTGCTAGTGGTTTAATGGTGGCAGGGGTCTCCTACGAGCAGTACTTC	CASGLMVAGVSYEQYF
TRBV24-1	-	TRBJ2-4	-	TGTGCCACCAGTGACCGCAGGGAATCGTACTTC	CATSDRRESYF
TRBV10-3	-	TRBJ1-4	-	TGTGCCATCAGAGACGGGGCAACTAATGAAAAACTGTTTTTT	CAIRDGATNEKLFF
TRBV7-2	few	TRBJ2-7	-	TGTGCCAGCAGTCCGGACTTTCTTCCCTACGAGCAGTACTTC	CASSPDFLPYEQYF
TRBV10-3	-	TRBJ2-1	TRBD2	TGTGCCATCAGTGGACTAGCGGGAGGGCTCAATGAGCAGTTCTTC	CAISGLAGGLNEQFF
TRBV11-2	-	TRBJ2-2	TRBD2	TGTGCCAGCAGCTTGCAGCGGGAGTTCGGTTCCGGGGAGCTGTTTTTT	CASSLQREFGSGELFF